The clone carrying this T cell receptor beta chain has only a few counts. The CDR3 is 14 residues long. Germline assignment: CDR1 MNHEY and CDR2 SVGAGI. V shed 4 bases and J shed 1 base, with 10 bases lying between them. Assay: immunoSEQ multiplex PCR; the TCRdb copy retains only in-frame clones and omits some. The sample includes 55,000 to 80,000 clones, around four fifths of them seen just once. These data are taken from a study of T cell responses to AZD1222 COVID-19 vaccine. The receptor was derived from an adult in good health. The genes are TRBV6-5 and TRBJ1-2; D uncertain. Sample: peripheral blood, taken on day 0 of AZD1222 vaccination. CDR3 coding DNA: TGTGCCAGCAGTTCCCCGACCAGTAACTATGGCTACACCTTC. Its translation is CASSSPTSNYGYTF.